The clone carrying this T cell receptor beta chain turned up a few times. The antigen is not known. The V gene's germline CDR1 is SGHVS and CDR2 FNYEAQ. V trimming: 4 bases; J trimming: 12 bases; junction bases outside the gene matches: 11. CDR3 length equals 14 residues. This specimen belongs to a study of T cell repertoires in cytomegalovirus infection. Looking at the study overall: CMV epitopes in the study were HLA-C-restricted (recently identified) and HLA-B-restricted (well studied). It can be stated that public TCR beta signatures indicated CMV infection as well as a matching HLA type. The study's findings and limits: Cumulative frequency of public TCR beta families picked out carriers of CMV plus the relevant HLA. Clonotypes of TCR beta that were HLA-C-restricted and CMV-specific dominated the ex vivo response.

TCRdb analysed the reads with MiXCR anew, one entry per CDR3 protein. The sample gives about 220,000 distinct CDR3 sequences, around 40% of which show up once; approximately 59% is in the top ten. V is TRBV7-6 and J is TRBJ2-1; 8 bases line up with TRBD1. Sample: CD8+ T cells from cultured PBMCs, taken from culture after CMV antigen stimulation. The source of this sequence is a human donor in good health (CMV status not recorded). Some clones in this sample may be carry-over from other donors' samples. CDR3 coding DNA: TGTGCCAGCAGCTCATCCCCAGTCGGACAGGGGCAGTTCTTC. It encodes CASSSSPVGQGQFF.